What follows are 10 T cell receptor beta chains derived from one specimen sequenced in a study of T cells in Graves' hyperthyroidism and ophthalmopathy. TCR beta CDR3 region amplification was performed from RNA transcripts. An initial round of RT-PCR targeting the TCR CDR3 relied on the HTBI primer set. From the multiplex PCR reads, TCRdb called clonotypes with MiXCR, one entry per CDR3 protein. Counted here are about 610,000 distinct CDR3 sequences, around 46% occurring once; the ten biggest clones make up approximately 7.5%. The sequenced sample was peripheral blood or thyroid tissue (not recorded which). The source of these receptors is a woman under 30 with Graves' hyperthyroidism.

The table lists this clonotype with a few counts. The chain combines TRBV6-5 with TRBJ2-5; D is perhaps TRBD2 (5 bases). V was cut by 5 bases and J by 5 bases, with 15 bases left in between. Germline CDR1 MNHEY, CDR2 SVGAGI. The CDR3 is 14 residues long. The CDR3 spells CASSVPGEAETQYF. DNA for the CDR3: TGTGCCAGCAGTGTCCCCGGGGAAGCGGAGACCCAGTACTTC.

This clonotype was seen repeatedly, ten times or more. This chain links TRBV2 with TRBJ1-5; TRBD1 aligns across 7 bases. Germline-derived CDR1 and CDR2 are SNHLY and FYNNEI. CDR3 size: 14 residues. The trim removed 3 bases at V and 3 bases at J, leaving 2 bases unmatched. Written as DNA, the CDR3 is TGTGCCAGCAGTGAGGGACAGCTCAATCAGCCCCAGCATTTT. Protein: CASSEGQLNQPQHF.

This clonotype appeared many times. This rearrangement joins TRBV24-1 to TRBJ2-2; a possible D gene is TRBD1 (6 bases). CDR1 is KGHDR and CDR2 is SFDVKD in the germline V gene. The CDR3 consists of 14 residues. Trimming stripped 4 bases from V and 5 bases from J, with 10 bases between. CDR3 residues: CATSDLTGTGELFF. As DNA, the CDR3 is TGTGCCACCAGTGACTTGACAGGTACCGGGGAGCTGTTTTTT.

This clonotype showed up just a few times. The V and J genes are TRBV12-3 or TRBV12-4 and TRBJ2-1; 14 bases are a match to TRBD2. J was trimmed by 9 bases and V by 3 bases; bases with no gene match: 4. The CDR3 covers 15 residues. CDR3 loop: CASSFRLAGGAEQFF. In DNA, the CDR3 is TGTGCCAGCAGTTTCCGACTAGCGGGAGGGGCTGAGCAGTTCTTC.

The J gene is TRBJ2-7, the V gene TRBV15; D remains unclear. The germline V and J ends were trimmed by 5 bases and 7 bases, with 9 bases remaining between them. Germline V gives CDR1 LNHNV, CDR2 YYDKDF (reference sequence). The CDR3 is 11 amino acids. This chain's CDR3 is CATSDLKEQYF. The DNA for the CDR3 is TGTGCCACCAGCGATCTTAAGGAGCAGTACTTC.

The genes are TRBV7-9 and TRBJ1-1; D unresolved. CDR1 and CDR2 (germline): SEHNR, FQNEAQ (reference sequence). CDR3 size: 14 residues. Trimming took 4 bases from V and 0 from J, leaving 9 bases between them. CDR3 sequence: CASSSLAMNTEAFF. The CDR3 region has the DNA TGTGCCAGCAGCTCACTAGCGATGAACACTGAAGCTTTCTTT.

About this clonotype itself: It may be a read error: a sequence one base away is much more abundant. CDR3 sequence (DNA): TGTGCCTGGGATCCGGGCCGGGAGACCCAGTACTTC. This sequence encodes CAWDPGRETQYF. The chain is built from TRBV2 and TRBJ2-5; D call uncertain. The V gene lost 11 bases and the J gene lost 5 bases, with 15 bases spanning the gap. Germline loops: CDR1 SNHLY, CDR2 FYNNEI. The CDR3 length is 12 residues.

The chain uses TRBV7-9 and TRBJ2-3, with D possibly matching TRBD1 (6 bases). CDR1 is SEHNR and CDR2 is FQNEAQ in the germline V gene (reference sequence). V lost 3 bases and J 0 bases, leaving 16 bases between the germline ends. The CDR3 has 17 residues. CDR3 in DNA: TGTGCCAGCAGCTTCCCAACGACAGGCCCTAGCACAGATACGCAGTATTTT. This gives the protein CASSFPTTGPSTDTQYF.

This clonotype was seen repeatedly, ten times or more. The V call is TRBV29-1, the J call TRBJ1-2; weak D call: TRBD1 (6 bases). V shed 0 bases and J shed 2 bases, with 7 bases lying between them. The CDR3 sequence is 13 residues long. Per germline, CDR1 SQVTM and CDR2 ANQGSEA. For the CDR3, the DNA is TGCAGCGTTGAAGAGCAGGGGAACTATGGCTACACCTTC. It specifies CSVEEQGNYGYTF.

About this clonotype: A much larger clone is a single base away; this may be a read error. V usage is TRBV19 and J usage is TRBJ2-7; 11 nucleotides match TRBD1. This CDR3 is built from 14 residues. In germline, CDR1 is LNHDA, CDR2 SQIVND (reference sequence). The CDR3 spells CAGSSGTGGEEQYF. CDR3 in DNA: TGTGCCGGTAGTTCCGGGACAGGGGGTGAAGAGCAGTACTTC.